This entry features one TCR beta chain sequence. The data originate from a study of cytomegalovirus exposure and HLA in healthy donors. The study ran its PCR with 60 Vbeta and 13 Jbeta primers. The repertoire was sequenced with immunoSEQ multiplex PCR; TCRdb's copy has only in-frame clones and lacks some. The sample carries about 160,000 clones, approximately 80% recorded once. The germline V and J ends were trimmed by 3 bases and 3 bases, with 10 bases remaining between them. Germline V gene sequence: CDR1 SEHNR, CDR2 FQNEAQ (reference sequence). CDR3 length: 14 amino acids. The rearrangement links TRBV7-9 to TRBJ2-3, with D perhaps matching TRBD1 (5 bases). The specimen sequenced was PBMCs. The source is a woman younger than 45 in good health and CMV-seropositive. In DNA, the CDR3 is TGTGCCAGCAGCTTCCCAGGGTCGACAGATACGCAGTATTTT. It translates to CASSFPGSTDTQYF.